The present T cell receptor beta chain was sequenced within a study of T cells in Graves' hyperthyroidism and ophthalmopathy. Study conclusions and caveats: Onset of ophthalmopathy came a median about 6.5 months after the model predicted it. Blood shared most expanded thyroid clonotypes above 0.001.

What was amplified from RNA transcripts were TCR beta CDR3 regions. RT-PCR in the first round (using the HTBI primer set) targeted the TCR CDR3. TCRdb recomputed calls from the multiplex PCR reads with MiXCR, one row per CDR3 protein. This sample has hundreds of thousands of distinct CDR3 sequences; around 13% occur once, and the top ten carry 10%. The definition of stable Graves' hyperthyroidism was no ophthalmopathy progression within 18 months. This clonotype was detected only a few times. Its cognate antigen is unknown. The length of the CDR3 is 16 residues. V was cut by 5 bases and J by 6 bases, with 21 bases left in between.

Sequencing was carried out using blood. This TCR was recovered from a woman younger than 35 with Graves' hyperthyroidism. The chain uses TRBV12-3 or TRBV12-4 and TRBJ2-3, with no clear D. The CDR3 region is CASSRRASNPRDTQYF. The CDR3 DNA follows: TGTGCCAGCAGTCGACGGGCTAGTAATCCCCGGGATACGCAGTATTTT.